Below, 15 T cell receptor beta chains from the same sample are listed, as sequenced in a study of CD8 T cells in Susac syndrome. An amount of RNA that ranged from 0.5 to 1 ug was reverse transcribed with random hexamers. MiXCR, applied by TCRdb to the immunoSEQ multiplex PCR reads, yields one record per CDR3 protein. The repertoire includes roughly 200,000 distinct CDR3 sequences, approximately 94% of them detected once, and approximately 0.11% sits in the top ten. Source material: CD4+ T cells from PBMCs. The source is a human donor with Susac syndrome.

CDR3 DNA: TGCGCCAGCAGCCTAAACGGTGGCTCCTATAATTCACCCCTCCACTTT. It translates to CASSLNGGSYNSPLHF. The gene calls are TRBV4-3 and TRBJ1-6; D call uncertain. V was clipped by 4 bases and J by 0 bases, with 10 bases between them. The CDR3 spans 16 residues. CDR1 LGHNA and CDR2 YSLEER come from the germline V gene.

This chain connects TRBV18 to TRBJ2-7, with D perhaps TRBD2 (5 bases). With 3 bases removed from V and 0 bases from J, the gap between germline ends came to 9 bases. This CDR3 is 14 amino acids long. Germline V gene lookup returns CDR1 KGHSH and CDR2 LQKENI. CDR3 loop: CASSPAGISYEQYF. As DNA, the CDR3 is TGTGCCAGCTCACCCGCCGGGATCTCCTACGAGCAGTACTTC. The variable domain in full, with the rest retrieved from reference TRBV18 and TRBJ2-7, is NAGVMQNPRHLVRRRGQEARLRCSPMKGHSHVYWYRQLPEEGLKFMVYLQKENIIDESGMPKERFSAEFPKEGPSILRIQQVVRGDSAAYFCASSPAGISYEQYFGPGTRLTVT.

J is TRBJ1-2 and V is TRBV5-6, with D maybe TRBD1 (5 bases). V was shortened by 5 bases and J by 5 bases, with 16 bases between the two germline ends. CDR1 and CDR2 from the germline V gene are SGHDT and YYEEEE. The CDR3 runs 14 residues. CDR3 nucleotide sequence: TGTGCCAGCAGGGACGGTATTTCAGGGTATGGCTACACCTTC. This gives the protein CASRDGISGYGYTF.

The chain employs TRBV3-1 and TRBJ1-1; no firm D call. Germline lookup yields CDR1 LGHDT and CDR2 YNNKEL (reference sequence). Between the trimmed V and J ends, which lost 4 bases and 0 bases, there was a span of 12 bases. The CDR3 is made up of 15 amino acids. As DNA, the CDR3 is TGTGCCAGCAGCCGCGGGCCCCACATGAACACTGAAGCTTTCTTT. Encoded protein: CASSRGPHMNTEAFF.

The chain has TRBV20-1 and TRBJ2-2; D is possibly TRBD2 (7 bases). V gave up 3 bases and J gave up 4 bases, with 21 bases separating them. In germline, CDR1 is DFQATT, CDR2 SNEGSKA (reference sequence). CDR3 length: 17 amino acids. The DNA of the CDR3 is TGCAGTGCTAGCCCCAAGGGGGGGATCCCGAGCACCGGGGAGCTGTTTTTT. It translates to CSASPKGGIPSTGELFF.

The gene calls are TRBV12-3 or TRBV12-4 and TRBJ2-7; perhaps TRBD1 as D (6 bases). The CDR3 spans 14 residues. V lost 5 bases to trimming and J lost 2 bases, with 13 bases between them. CDR3 loop: CASSPRTDPYEQYF. The CDR3 nucleotides read TGTGCCAGCAGTCCGCGGACAGACCCCTACGAGCAGTACTTC.

This clonotype appeared once. The chain uses TRBV12-3 or TRBV12-4 and TRBJ1-4; TRBD1 agrees at 7 bases. The J segment lost 10 bases and the V segment lost 5 bases, leaving 13 bases of the junction unmatched. The CDR3 extends over 15 amino acids. The CDR3 DNA reads as TGTGCCAGCAGTGAGGGGGCCTCACCCAGGGGAAAACTGTTTTTT. Its translation: CASSEGASPRGKLFF.

J is TRBJ2-3 and V is TRBV9, with D hard to call. V was cut by 0 bases and J by 4 bases, with 9 bases left in between. The CDR3 runs 14 residues. In germline, CDR1 is SGDLS, CDR2 YYNGEE. The CDR3 DNA follows: TGTGCCAGCAGCGTAGAGGGTAGGGCAGATACGCAGTATTTT. It codes for CASSVEGRADTQYF. The variable domain in full, completed from reference TRBV9 and TRBJ2-3, reads DSGVTQTPKHLITATGQRVTLRCSPRSGDLSVYWYQQSLDQGLQFLIQYYNGEERAKGNILERFSAQQFPDLHSELNLSSLELGDSALYFCASSVEGRADTQYFGPGTRLTVL.

The V call is TRBV9, the J call TRBJ2-2, with D perhaps TRBD2 (7 bases). V was shortened by 3 bases and J by 5 bases, with 17 bases between the two germline ends. The CDR3 is 16 amino acids. Germline V lookup: CDR1 SGDLS, CDR2 YYNGEE. The CDR3 is CASSASGGPGTGELFF. The DNA for the CDR3 is TGTGCCAGCAGCGCCTCCGGGGGGCCGGGGACCGGGGAGCTGTTTTTT.

This chain connects TRBV7-9 to TRBJ1-2; TRBD1 agrees at 7 bases. With 4 bases clipped from V and 3 bases from J, the junction kept 8 bases outside the gene matches. The length of the CDR3 is 15 residues. Germline assignment: CDR1 SEHNR and CDR2 FQNEAQ (reference sequence). CDR3 in DNA: TGTGCCAGCAGCTCGACCGGGACAGCGGACTATGGCTACACCTTC. Translating gives CASSSTGTADYGYTF.

The chain recombines TRBV27 with TRBJ2-1, with 8 bases lining up with TRBD1. The CDR3 extends over 12 amino acids. Germline V gene data show CDR1 as MNHEY and CDR2 as SMNVEV (reference sequence). V trimming: 3 bases; J trimming: 15 bases; junction bases outside the gene matches: 7. In nucleotides, the CDR3 is TGTGCCAGCAGTTTCCCAGGGGGCTGGGCGTTCTTC. It yields the protein CASSFPGGWAFF.

The chain uses TRBV29-1 and TRBJ2-7; the D gene is possibly TRBD2 (6 bases). Germline CDR1 SQVTM, CDR2 ANQGSEA. The CDR3 has 14 amino acids. The ends were cut back, 0 bases at V and 3 bases at J, with 12 bases in the middle. CDR3 region: CSVEDRTTSYEQYF. The CDR3 DNA reads TGCAGCGTTGAAGATCGGACTACAAGCTACGAGCAGTACTTC.

The chain uses TRBV2 and TRBJ2-3; D remains unclear. From germline, CDR1 is SNHLY and CDR2 FYNNEI. This CDR3 comprises 15 residues. The ends were cut back, 4 bases at V and 4 bases at J, with 15 bases in the middle. CDR3 coding DNA: TGTGCCAGCAGTGTAGTCCCCGTCCCCGCAGATACGCAGTATTTT. Protein: CASSVVPVPADTQYF.

The V call is TRBV6-5, the J call TRBJ1-6; 7 nucleotides agree with TRBD1. The CDR3 covers 18 residues. CDR1 and CDR2 (germline): MNHEY, SVGAGI. V lost 5 bases, J lost 4 bases, and 14 bases stayed unmatched. CDR3 nucleotide sequence: TGTGCCAGCAGTAACCTCTCAAGGGGGCGCGGTTATAATTCACCCCTCCACTTT. Translation: CASSNLSRGRGYNSPLHF.

The chain employs TRBV9 and TRBJ2-1; no clear D gene. The CDR3 spans 16 residues. Germline loops: CDR1 SGDLS, CDR2 YYNGEE. V lost 2 bases, J lost 0 bases, and 12 bases lay in between. Here the CDR3 DNA reads TGTGCCAGCAGCGTCTATAGGGCTAGCTCCTACAATGAGCAGTTCTTC. Its protein is CASSVYRASSYNEQFF.